This T cell receptor beta chain was retrieved from a study of radiation and T cells in renal cell carcinoma. Between the trimmed V and J ends, which lost 10 bases and 0 bases, there was a span of 14 bases. Germline-derived CDR1 and CDR2 are MGHDK and SYGVNS. This CDR3 comprises 14 residues. Time point indicated: blood 4 weeks post-SBRT, at nephrectomy. The treatment denotes: 15 Gy SBRT to primary tumor, nephrectomy 4 weeks later. The repertoire was sequenced with immunoSEQ multiplex PCR; TCRdb's copy has only in-frame clones and lacks some. The sample has some 44,000 clones; roughly 85% are singletons.

V and J are TRBV25-1 and TRBJ2-3; either TRBD1 or TRBD2 may fit D (5 bases each). The sequence was collected from a woman in her seventies with renal cell carcinoma. Sequenced here: blood, sampled from a patient whose treatment included radiotherapy and nephrectomy. Here the CDR3 reads CATGTFLSTDTQYF. Written as DNA, the CDR3 is TGTGCCACCGGGACGTTCCTTAGCACAGATACGCAGTATTTT.